The present entry profiles one T cell receptor beta chain with its context. Its antigen remains unknown. This entry is derived from a study of cytomegalovirus exposure and HLA in healthy donors. Study context: The approximately 120 validation repertoires were reported in a later analysis to have been generated on the same platform as the approximately 700 first-cohort repertoires. Findings and limits, study-wide: Most TCR sequences showed up rarely, but some public TCRs showed up in many donors. Using the classifier, cytomegalovirus status was reportedly diagnosed with high specificity and sensitivity.

Trimming took 0 bases from V and 4 from J; bases not matched to a gene: 8. CDR1 is SQVTM, CDR2 ANQGSEA, per germline. The CDR3 has 15 residues. The validation cohort, a group of roughly 120 subjects, included the donors and was separate from the approximately 670-subject first cohort. The assay was immunoSEQ multiplex PCR, and TCRdb's table has in-frame clones only and misses some. This repertoire shows under 75,000 clones, almost 97% found once; its top ten account for more than 0.9%. Sequenced input: PBMCs. The chain uses TRBV29-1 and TRBJ2-7, with 8 bases that match TRBD1. The origin of this receptor is a young woman in good health and CMV-seronegative. This CDR3 is CSVEEVAGGGYEQYF. The CDR3 nucleotides are TGCAGCGTTGAAGAGGTGGCAGGGGGCGGGTACGAGCAGTACTTC.